The T cell receptor (beta chain) under discussion was sequenced for a study of patients and donors after allogeneic stem cell transplantation. One entry per CDR3 protein, called by TCRdb with MiXCR from the RT-PCR reads. This table holds 98,000 or so distinct CDR3 sequences, approximately 35% found once. Only a few counts were recorded for this clonotype. Trimming took 5 bases from V and 2 from J, leaving 13 bases between them. The CDR3 has 15 amino acids. The rearrangement uses TRBV12-3 or TRBV12-4 and TRBJ1-5; possible D gene TRBD1, 6 bases. The TCR sequence derives from a human donor who was either an allogeneic HSCT recipient or a stem cell or donor lymphocyte infusion donor (not recorded which). It is not recorded whose cells these are; they may come from a transplant donor. The sequenced material came from blood, either unsorted or a sorted T cell fraction (not recorded which). The CDR3 reads CASSPPGHGNQPQHF. CDR3 DNA: TGTGCCAGCAGTCCTCCGGGACACGGCAATCAGCCCCAGCATTTT.